The sequence of this TCR beta chain was determined in a study of blood T cells in healthy people across ages. On this clonotype: Its antigen is unidentified.

Study-level findings and limits: Unsorted PBMCs blocked a conclusive comparison of naive and antigen-experienced cells. Changes seen in expanded clonotypes were possibly confounded by donor CMV status left unknown.

The authors ran a second PCR of 7 to 11 cycles using a sample-barcoded 5' primer and a J-beta primer mix. TCRdb re-derived calls from the 5' RACE reads in MiXCR, one entry per CDR3 protein. Here the sample spans about 540,000 distinct CDR3 sequences, less than 25% being singletons. The CDR3 consists of 16 residues. The germline V and J ends were trimmed by 0 bases and 4 bases, with 14 bases remaining between them. Germline V CDR1 and CDR2: SGDLS, YYNGEE. Another study also made use of these data, one on T cells of mothers and their children. That source reports: Samples came from a few healthy Caucasian mothers and their six children. Each mother yielded more than 9 million TCR beta CDR3 reads. Each child yielded some 3 million reads.

Source material: blood. The chain combines TRBV9 with TRBJ2-1, with D unresolved. The source of this sequence is a boy aged 10-17 years in good health. The CDR3 DNA reads as TGTGCCAGCAGCGTAGGCTCCTCCCAGAATTACAATGAGCAGTTCTTC. Amino acids: CASSVGSSQNYNEQFF.